The 7 T cell receptor beta chains presented below share a single source sample, sequenced in a study of cytomegalovirus exposure and HLA in healthy donors. Here immunoSEQ multiplex PCR was the method, and the copy in TCRdb shows in-frame clones only, minus some. The sample lists approximately 300,000 clones, about nine tenths seen once, with more than 0.8% in the top ten. What was sequenced was PBMCs. These receptors all stem from a woman between 18 and 29 years old in good health and CMV-seronegative.

The V gene is TRBV7-2, the J gene TRBJ2-4, with 12 bases fitting TRBD1. Germline CDR1 is SGHTA and CDR2 is FQGNSA. After removal of 1 base from V and 6 bases from J, the junction contained 1 base not matched to a gene. This CDR3 has 15 amino acids. CDR3 sequence reads: CASSLGDRGLNIQYF. Here the CDR3 DNA reads TGTGCCAGCAGCTTAGGGGACAGGGGGCTAAACATTCAGTACTTC. Using reference TRBV7-2 and TRBJ2-4 for the parts outside the CDR3, the full variable domain is GAGVSQSPSNKVTEKGKDVELRCDPISGHTALYWYRQSLGQGLEFLIYFQGNSAPDKSGLPSDRFSAERTGGSVSTLTIQRTQQEDSAVYLCASSLGDRGLNIQYFGAGTRLSVL.

This sequence joins TRBV4-3 and TRBJ2-1, with 8 bases identical to TRBD1. With V trimmed by 0 bases and J by 4 bases, 8 bases remained unmatched. CDR3 length equals 17 residues. Germline V gene sequence: CDR1 LGHNA, CDR2 YSLEER. DNA of the CDR3: TGCGCCAGCAGCCAAGACCCCACAGGGGGAGAATACAATGAGCAGTTCTTC. Translated, it gives CASSQDPTGGEYNEQFF.

The chain is built from TRBV5-1 and TRBJ2-3; a possible D gene is TRBD2 (6 bases). Trimming took off 0 bases at V and 5 bases at J, with 7 bases between the two ends. The CDR3 covers 13 residues. Looked up from germline, CDR1 is SGHRS and CDR2 is YFSETQ. This chain's CDR3 is CASSLAGGDTQYF. The CDR3 DNA follows: TGCGCCAGCAGCTTGGCCGGGGGAGATACGCAGTATTTT.

The chain links TRBV29-1 to TRBJ2-1; 7 bases match TRBD2. Germline CDR1 reads SQVTM; CDR2 reads ANQGSEA. V shed 8 bases, J shed 2 bases, and the junction held 6 bases outside the gene matches. The CDR3 is made up of 13 amino acids. CDR3 sequence: CSCVGTTYNEQFF. The CDR3 nucleotides are TGCAGCTGTGTCGGGACTACCTACAATGAGCAGTTCTTC.

V usage is TRBV27 and J usage is TRBJ2-5, with TRBD1 matching 7 bases. CDR1 is MNHEY, CDR2 SMNVEV, per germline (reference sequence). V shed 4 bases, J shed 4 bases, and the junction held 15 bases outside the gene matches. CDR3 size: 17 residues. The CDR3 protein is CASSSTSGTAEPETQYF. The CDR3 DNA follows: TGTGCCAGCAGTTCGACGTCCGGGACAGCAGAACCAGAGACCCAGTACTTC.

This CDR3 reads CASSFTGDGQPQHF. DNA of the CDR3: TGTGCCAGCAGCTTTACAGGGGACGGGCAGCCCCAGCATTTT. The chain carries TRBV7-9 and TRBJ1-5, with TRBD1 matching 7 bases. There are 14 residues in the CDR3. The ends lost 3 bases at V and 7 bases at J; junction bases unmatched: 6. Germline V gene data show CDR1 as SEHNR and CDR2 as FQNEAQ (reference sequence). Using reference TRBV7-9 and TRBJ1-5 for the parts outside the CDR3, the full variable domain is DTGVSQNPRHKITKRGQNVTFRCDPISEHNRLYWYRQTLGQGPEFLTYFQNEAQLEKSRLLSDRFSAERPKGSFSTLEIQRTEQGDSAMYLCASSFTGDGQPQHFGDGTRLSIL.

The chain combines TRBV2 with TRBJ2-2; D might be TRBD1 (6 bases). This CDR3 is 13 amino acids long. V shed 4 bases and J shed 6 bases, with 9 bases lying between them. The V gene's germline CDR1 is SNHLY and CDR2 FYNNEI. CDR3 nucleotide sequence: TGTGCCAGCAGTGGCACAGGGTCCGGGGAGCTGTTTTTT. Translating it yields CASSGTGSGELFF.